Listed below are T cell receptor beta chains from one sample, sequenced in a study of blood T cell repertoires in COVID-19. Clones were sequenced by immunoSEQ multiplex PCR, and TCRdb holds only the in-frame ones, with some missing. The repertoire holds approximately 400,000 clones, 88% seen once, with about 1.1% in the top ten. The sample taken for sequencing was PBMCs or T cells enriched from blood (not recorded which). These receptors originate from a woman under 30 who had recovered from COVID-19. Both conserved end residues are part of each CDR3. The D gene is left open where the match is weak. Clone size is shown for a subset of rows, as once, few, many or a class of expanded clone.

d_call j_call clone_size v_call cdr3_nt cdr3_aa
- TRBJ2-3 - TRBV7-9 TGTGCCAGCAGCTTAACAGTAAGCACAGATACGCAGTATTTT CASSLTVSTDTQYF
- TRBJ1-1 once TRBV15 TGTGCCACCAGCCCTACACGGAGGAACACTGAAGCTTTCTTT CATSPTRRNTEAFF
TRBD1 TRBJ1-6 - TRBV2 TGTGCCAGCAGCCTGGGACAGGGGAATTCACCCCTCCACTTT CASSLGQGNSPLHF
TRBD1 TRBJ1-5 - TRBV7-2 TGTGCCAGCAGCTACAGGGGTGGCAATCAGCCCCAGCATTTT CASSYRGGNQPQHF
TRBD1 TRBJ2-5 - TRBV3-1/TRBV3-2 TGTGCCAGCAGCCTCGGGACAGAAGAGACCCAGTACTTC CASSLGTEETQYF
- TRBJ1-5 - TRBV4-2 TGTGCCAGCAGCCAAACTACAGGGTACCAAGTGGGCAATCAGCCCCAGCATTTT CASSQTTGYQVGNQPQHF
TRBD2 TRBJ2-3 - TRBV30 TGTGCCTGGATGGGAGGGACAGATACGCAGTATTTT CAWMGGTDTQYF
- TRBJ1-5 - TRBV9 TGTGCCAGCAGCCCTCGGGGGGAGGGTCTCCAGCCCCAGCATTTT CASSPRGEGLQPQHF
- TRBJ1-5 - TRBV2 TGTGCCAGCAGCTTGGACAGTTATAGCAATCAGCCCCAGCATTTT CASSLDSYSNQPQHF
- TRBJ1-4 - TRBV19 TGTGCCAGTAGCTCCCCGGGGGCAACTAATGAAAAACTGTTTTTT CASSSPGATNEKLFF
- TRBJ2-1 few TRBV7-9 TGTGCCAGCAAACCTACAGGGTACGTTAATGAGCAGTTCTTC CASKPTGYVNEQFF